Sequencing of this T cell receptor beta chain was carried out in a study of shared clonotypes between healthy human individuals. As for the study in general: Each donor contributed plates that comprised three CD4 naive, three CD4 memory, two CD8 naive and one CD8 memory. Study-wide results and caveats: Naive subsets typically showed greater estimated richness than memory subsets.

The CDR3 length is 15 residues. V dropped 4 bases and J dropped 2; count of bases not matched to a gene: 2. CDR1 is SGHNT and CDR2 is YYREEE in the germline V gene (reference sequence). A note on this clone: Antigen unknown.

The split of CD4+ cells yielded CD45RA+ naive and CD45RA-negative memory subsets. This was a deep-level run. Profiling relied on immunoSEQ multiplex PCR, and the TCRdb table lists in-frame clones only, not all of them. The sample includes around 1,000,000 clones, approximately 77% of them seen just once. This sequence originates from a man younger than 35 in good health. Some clones in this sample may be carry-over from other donors' samples. Input material: memory CD4+ T cells from PBMCs. As for subset: CD45RA-negative fraction. The chain couples TRBV5-4 to TRBJ2-1; 11 bases map to TRBD2. CDR3 amino acids: CASSATSGTYNEQFF. DNA for the CDR3: TGTGCCAGCAGCGCGACTAGCGGGACCTACAATGAGCAGTTCTTC.